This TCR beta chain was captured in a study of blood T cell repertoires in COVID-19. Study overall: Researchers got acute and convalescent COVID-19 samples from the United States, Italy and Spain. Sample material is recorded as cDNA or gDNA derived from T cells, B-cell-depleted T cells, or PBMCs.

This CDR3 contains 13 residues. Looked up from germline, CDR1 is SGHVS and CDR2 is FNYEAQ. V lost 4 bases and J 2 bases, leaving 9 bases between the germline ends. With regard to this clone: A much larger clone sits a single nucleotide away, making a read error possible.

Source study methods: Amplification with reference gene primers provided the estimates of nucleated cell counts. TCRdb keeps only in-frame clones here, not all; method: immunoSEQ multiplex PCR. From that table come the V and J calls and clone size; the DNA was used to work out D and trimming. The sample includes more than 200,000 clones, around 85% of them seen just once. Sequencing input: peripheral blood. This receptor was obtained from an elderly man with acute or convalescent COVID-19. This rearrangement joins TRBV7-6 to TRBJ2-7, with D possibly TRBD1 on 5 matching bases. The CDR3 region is CASSSGRAYEQYF. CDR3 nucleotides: TGTGCCAGCAGCTCAGGCAGGGCCTACGAGCAGTACTTC.